This is a list of T cell receptor beta chains from one sample in a study of cytomegalovirus exposure and HLA in healthy donors. Measured with immunoSEQ multiplex PCR; TCRdb has only the in-frame clones, and not every one. The data show about 120,000 clones, about 8.6% seen once. Sequencing was done on a sample of PBMCs. The receptors derive from a woman aged 40 to 50 in good health and CMV-seropositive. CDR3s include the opening cysteine and the closing phenylalanine or tryptophan. D genes are given only for firm matches. The size field is filled for only some rows; it gives once, few, many or a size class.

CDR3aa: CASSDRENTEAFF; CDR3nt: TGTGCCAGCAGCGACAGAGAGAACACTGAAGCTTTCTTT; d_gene: .; v_gene: TRBV11-2; abundance: .; j_gene: TRBJ1-1; len: 13
CDR3aa: CASSLGGQGGEQYF; CDR3nt: TGTGCCAGCAGCTTGGGGGGACAGGGGGGCGAGCAGTACTTC; d_gene: TRBD1; v_gene: TRBV5-5; abundance: few; j_gene: TRBJ2-7; len: 14
CDR3aa: CASSLMSSGNTIYF; CDR3nt: TGTGCCAGCAGCTTAATGAGCTCTGGAAACACCATATATTTT; d_gene: .; v_gene: TRBV7-9; abundance: .; j_gene: TRBJ1-3; len: 14
CDR3aa: CASSRWTGDTEAFF; CDR3nt: TGTGCCAGCAGCAGATGGACAGGGGACACTGAAGCTTTCTTT; d_gene: TRBD1; v_gene: TRBV11-3; abundance: few; j_gene: TRBJ1-1; len: 14
CDR3aa: CASSLMTGGGGEQFF; CDR3nt: TGTGCCAGCAGCTTGATGACAGGGGGCGGGGGTGAGCAGTTCTTC; d_gene: TRBD1; v_gene: TRBV5-4; abundance: few; j_gene: TRBJ2-1; len: 15
CDR3aa: CACSRGGSKRTDTQYF; CDR3nt: TGTGCCTGTAGTCGCGGGGGGTCGAAACGCACAGATACGCAGTATTTT; d_gene: TRBD2; v_gene: TRBV30; abundance: few; j_gene: TRBJ2-3; len: 16
CDR3aa: CASSTPGQALSYEQYF; CDR3nt: TGTGCCAGCAGCACTCCTGGACAGGCTCTATCCTACGAGCAGTACTTC; d_gene: TRBD1; v_gene: TRBV28; abundance: .; j_gene: TRBJ2-7; len: 16
CDR3aa: CATDRGWNEQFF; CDR3nt: TGTGCCACCGACCGGGGTTGGAATGAGCAGTTCTTC; d_gene: .; v_gene: TRBV19; abundance: few; j_gene: TRBJ2-1; len: 12
CDR3aa: CASSEAPTGPTNYGYTF; CDR3nt: TGTGCCAGCAGTGAAGCTCCGACAGGGCCCACTAACTATGGCTACACCTTC; d_gene: TRBD1; v_gene: TRBV6-1; abundance: many; j_gene: TRBJ1-2; len: 17
CDR3aa: CASSLVPGTYEQYF; CDR3nt: TGCGCCAGCAGCTTGGTACCGGGTACCTACGAGCAGTACTTC; d_gene: .; v_gene: TRBV5-1; abundance: few; j_gene: TRBJ2-7; len: 14
CDR3aa: CASSLALNSQNTEAFF; CDR3nt: TGTGCCAGCAGCTTGGCCTTGAACAGTCAGAACACTGAAGCTTTCTTT; d_gene: .; v_gene: TRBV5-4; abundance: few; j_gene: TRBJ1-1; len: 16
CDR3aa: CASSLGGQGVHEQYF; CDR3nt: TGTGCCAGCAGCTTAGGGGGACAGGGAGTACACGAGCAGTACTTC; d_gene: TRBD1; v_gene: TRBV7-2; abundance: few; j_gene: TRBJ2-7; len: 15
CDR3aa: CASNPGQGAGELFF; CDR3nt: TGTGCCAGCAACCCGGGACAGGGGGCCGGGGAGCTGTTTTTT; d_gene: TRBD1; v_gene: TRBV25-1; abundance: few; j_gene: TRBJ2-2; len: 14
CDR3aa: CASSPLRQGGRPYEQYF; CDR3nt: TGTGCCAGTAGTCCTCTCCGACAGGGCGGGCGGCCCTACGAGCAGTACTTC; d_gene: TRBD1; v_gene: TRBV19; abundance: few; j_gene: TRBJ2-7; len: 17
CDR3aa: CASSFTVQGPTDTQYF; CDR3nt: TGCGCCAGCAGCTTTACGGTGCAGGGCCCGACAGATACGCAGTATTTT; d_gene: .; v_gene: TRBV5-1; abundance: .; j_gene: TRBJ2-3; len: 16
CDR3aa: CSATFGYTF; CDR3nt: TGCAGTGCTACTTTTGGCTACACCTTC; d_gene: .; v_gene: TRBV20-1; abundance: few; j_gene: TRBJ1-2; len: 9
CDR3aa: CASSLPTGGDSYNSPLHF; CDR3nt: TGTGCCAGCAGCTTACCTACAGGGGGCGACTCCTATAATTCACCCCTCCACTTT; d_gene: TRBD1; v_gene: TRBV7-8; abundance: few; j_gene: TRBJ1-6; len: 18
CDR3aa: CASQGATGSYEQYF; CDR3nt: TGCGCCAGCCAGGGGGCAACTGGGTCCTACGAGCAGTACTTC; d_gene: TRBD1; v_gene: TRBV5-1; abundance: few; j_gene: TRBJ2-7; len: 14
CDR3aa: CASSYWARNTGELFF; CDR3nt: TGTGCCAGCAGCTATTGGGCACGGAACACCGGGGAGCTGTTTTTT; d_gene: .; v_gene: TRBV9; abundance: few; j_gene: TRBJ2-2; len: 15
CDR3aa: CSVVDRGWDTQYF; CDR3nt: TGCAGCGTTGTCGACAGGGGATGGGATACGCAGTATTTT; d_gene: TRBD1; v_gene: TRBV29-1; abundance: few; j_gene: TRBJ2-3; len: 13
CDR3aa: CSVVGGTGGNEQFF; CDR3nt: TGCAGCGTTGTGGGGGGAACAGGGGGCAATGAGCAGTTCTTC; d_gene: TRBD1; v_gene: TRBV29-1; abundance: .; j_gene: TRBJ2-1; len: 14
CDR3aa: CASPSVWPQETQYF; CDR3nt: TGTGCCAGCCCCTCAGTTTGGCCCCAAGAGACCCAGTACTTC; d_gene: .; v_gene: TRBV21-1; abundance: few; j_gene: TRBJ2-5; len: 14
CDR3aa: CASSVGRTYNEQFF; CDR3nt: TGTGCCAGCAGCGTAGGGAGGACTTACAATGAGCAGTTCTTC; d_gene: .; v_gene: TRBV9; abundance: .; j_gene: TRBJ2-1; len: 14
CDR3aa: CASSLPGSTDTQYF; CDR3nt: TGTGCCAGCAGCTTACCAGGGTCCACAGATACGCAGTATTTT; d_gene: .; v_gene: TRBV7-9; abundance: few; j_gene: TRBJ2-3; len: 14
CDR3aa: CASSRGFFYGYTF; CDR3nt: TGTGCCAGCAGCCGAGGATTTTTTTATGGCTACACCTTC; d_gene: .; v_gene: TRBV7-6; abundance: few; j_gene: TRBJ1-2; len: 13
CDR3aa: CASSPRGGGGNEKLFF; CDR3nt: TGTGCCAGCAGCCCAAGGGGAGGAGGGGGCAATGAAAAACTGTTTTTT; d_gene: TRBD1; v_gene: TRBV7-9; abundance: .; j_gene: TRBJ1-4; len: 16
CDR3aa: CASSLLGQGYEQYF; CDR3nt: TGTGCCAGCAGCTTGTTGGGACAGGGATACGAGCAGTACTTC; d_gene: TRBD1; v_gene: TRBV5-6; abundance: .; j_gene: TRBJ2-7; len: 14
CDR3aa: CASILSTSVPEQYF; CDR3nt: TGTGCCAGCATCCTGTCGACTAGCGTCCCCGAGCAGTACTTC; d_gene: TRBD2; v_gene: TRBV28; abundance: few; j_gene: TRBJ2-7; len: 14
CDR3aa: CASGLITGGPYF; CDR3nt: TGTGCCAGCGGGCTAATTACAGGGGGTCCGTATTTT; d_gene: TRBD1; v_gene: TRBV6-1; abundance: .; j_gene: TRBJ2-3; len: 12
CDR3aa: CASSAGQGSYEQYF; CDR3nt: TGTGCCAGCAGCGCGGGACAGGGTTCCTACGAGCAGTACTTC; d_gene: TRBD1; v_gene: TRBV7-6; abundance: .; j_gene: TRBJ2-7; len: 14
CDR3aa: CASSSQGASGGIGELFF; CDR3nt: TGTGCCAGTAGTTCACAAGGCGCTAGCGGGGGTATCGGGGAGCTGTTTTTT; d_gene: TRBD2; v_gene: TRBV19; abundance: .; j_gene: TRBJ2-2; len: 17
CDR3aa: CAAGPNTGELFF; CDR3nt: TGTGCCGCCGGTCCGAACACCGGGGAGCTGTTTTTT; d_gene: .; v_gene: TRBV7-6; abundance: few; j_gene: TRBJ2-2; len: 12
CDR3aa: CASSRGQGAGEQYF; CDR3nt: TGTGCCAGCAGCCGGGGACAGGGGGCGGGGGAGCAGTACTTC; d_gene: TRBD1; v_gene: TRBV16; abundance: few; j_gene: TRBJ2-7; len: 14
CDR3aa: CASSSSYEQYF; CDR3nt: TGTGCCAGCAGCTCGTCCTACGAGCAGTACTTC; d_gene: .; v_gene: TRBV5-4; abundance: .; j_gene: TRBJ2-7; len: 11
CDR3aa: CASGGGFLLSYNEQFF; CDR3nt: TGTGCCAGCGGGGGGGGGTTCCTTCTCTCCTACAATGAGCAGTTCTTC; d_gene: TRBD2; v_gene: TRBV6-6; abundance: few; j_gene: TRBJ2-1; len: 16
CDR3aa: CASMVQGVYSNQPQHF; CDR3nt: TGTGCCAGCATGGTCCAGGGGGTTTATAGCAATCAGCCCCAGCATTTT; d_gene: TRBD1; v_gene: TRBV28; abundance: few; j_gene: TRBJ1-5; len: 16
CDR3aa: CASMDRNYGYTF; CDR3nt: TGTGCCAGCATGGACAGGAACTATGGCTACACCTTC; d_gene: TRBD1; v_gene: TRBV6-1; abundance: few; j_gene: TRBJ1-2; len: 12
CDR3aa: CASSPDRDYGYTF; CDR3nt: TGTGCCAGCAGCCCGGACAGGGACTATGGCTACACCTTC; d_gene: TRBD1; v_gene: TRBV7-3; abundance: few; j_gene: TRBJ1-2; len: 13
CDR3aa: CASSLTKNYEQYF; CDR3nt: TGTGCCAGCTCACTCACGAAAAACTACGAGCAGTACTTC; d_gene: .; v_gene: TRBV7-6; abundance: once; j_gene: TRBJ2-7; len: 13
CDR3aa: CASSSRMTGRDTEAFF; CDR3nt: TGTGCCAGCAGCAGTAGAATGACAGGGAGAGACACTGAAGCTTTCTTT; d_gene: TRBD1; v_gene: TRBV9; abundance: few; j_gene: TRBJ1-1; len: 16
CDR3aa: CASSQVPTGTSFYGYTF; CDR3nt: TGCGCCAGCAGCCAAGTCCCGACCGGGACATCCTTCTATGGCTACACCTTC; d_gene: .; v_gene: TRBV4-1; abundance: .; j_gene: TRBJ1-2; len: 17
CDR3aa: CASSPPGRGPDQPQHF; CDR3nt: TGTGCCAGCTCACCACCGGGCAGGGGGCCCGATCAGCCCCAGCATTTT; d_gene: TRBD1; v_gene: TRBV18; abundance: .; j_gene: TRBJ1-5; len: 16
CDR3aa: CASSDRGLAEFF; CDR3nt: TGTGCCAGCAGTGATCGGGGTTTGGCTGAGTTCTTC; d_gene: .; v_gene: TRBV25-1; abundance: few; j_gene: TRBJ2-1; len: 12
CDR3aa: CASNEGAGYGYTF; CDR3nt: TGCGCCAGCAACGAGGGGGCCGGCTATGGCTACACCTTC; d_gene: TRBD1; v_gene: TRBV5-1; abundance: few; j_gene: TRBJ1-2; len: 13
CDR3aa: CASSLVVGGQGEKLFF; CDR3nt: TGTGCCAGCAGCTTAGTCGTCGGGGGGCAGGGGGAAAAACTGTTTTTT; d_gene: .; v_gene: TRBV7-9; abundance: few; j_gene: TRBJ1-4; len: 16
CDR3aa: CASSLPVSTNEKLFF; CDR3nt: TGTGCCAGCAGCTTGCCAGTATCAACTAATGAAAAACTGTTTTTT; d_gene: .; v_gene: TRBV7-9; abundance: .; j_gene: TRBJ1-4; len: 15
CDR3aa: CASSLPGQMNTEAFF; CDR3nt: TGCGCCAGCAGCTTGCCTGGACAGATGAACACTGAAGCTTTCTTT; d_gene: .; v_gene: TRBV5-1; abundance: .; j_gene: TRBJ1-1; len: 15
CDR3aa: CASSLESGGTYGYTF; CDR3nt: TGTGCCAGCAGCTTGGAGTCAGGGGGGACCTATGGCTACACCTTC; d_gene: TRBD1; v_gene: TRBV5-6; abundance: few; j_gene: TRBJ1-2; len: 15
CDR3aa: CASSSRQGVEDEQFF; CDR3nt: TGTGCCAGCAGCTCAAGACAGGGGGTTGAGGATGAGCAGTTCTTC; d_gene: TRBD1; v_gene: TRBV7-9; abundance: few; j_gene: TRBJ2-1; len: 15
CDR3aa: CASRTDRSYNEQFF; CDR3nt: TGCGCCAGCAGGACGGACAGGAGTTACAATGAGCAGTTCTTC; d_gene: TRBD1; v_gene: TRBV5-1; abundance: once; j_gene: TRBJ2-1; len: 14
CDR3aa: CAGAYSNQPQHF; CDR3nt: TGTGCCGGGGCATATAGCAATCAGCCCCAGCATTTT; d_gene: .; v_gene: TRBV7-9; abundance: few; j_gene: TRBJ1-5; len: 12
CDR3aa: CASSDYSRRGNTEAFF; CDR3nt: TGTGCCAGCAGTGACTACAGCCGACGGGGGAACACTGAAGCTTTCTTT; d_gene: .; v_gene: TRBV6-6; abundance: few; j_gene: TRBJ1-1; len: 16
CDR3aa: CASSSLGARDNEQFF; CDR3nt: TGTGCCAGCAGCTCGCTGGGAGCACGGGACAATGAGCAGTTCTTC; d_gene: .; v_gene: TRBV7-8; abundance: few; j_gene: TRBJ2-1; len: 15